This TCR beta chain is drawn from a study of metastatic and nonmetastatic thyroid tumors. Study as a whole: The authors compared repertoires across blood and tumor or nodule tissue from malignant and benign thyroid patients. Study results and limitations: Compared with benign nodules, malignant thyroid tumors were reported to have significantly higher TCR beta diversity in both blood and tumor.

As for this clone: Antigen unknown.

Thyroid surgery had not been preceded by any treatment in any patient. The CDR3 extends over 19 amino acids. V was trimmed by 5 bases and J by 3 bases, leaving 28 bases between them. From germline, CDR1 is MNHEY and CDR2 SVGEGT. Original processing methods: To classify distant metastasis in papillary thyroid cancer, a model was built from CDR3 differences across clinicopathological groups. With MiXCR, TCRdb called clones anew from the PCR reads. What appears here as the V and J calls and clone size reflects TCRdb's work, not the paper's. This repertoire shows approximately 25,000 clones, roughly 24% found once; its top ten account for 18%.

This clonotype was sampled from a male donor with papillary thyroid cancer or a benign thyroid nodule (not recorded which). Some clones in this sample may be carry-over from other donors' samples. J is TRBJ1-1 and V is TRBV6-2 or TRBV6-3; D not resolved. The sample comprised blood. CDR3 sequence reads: CASSRQKLASRGRDTEAFF. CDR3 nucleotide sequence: TGTGCCAGCAGTCGCCAAAAATTGGCCTCAAGAGGAAGGGACACTGAAGCTTTCTTT.